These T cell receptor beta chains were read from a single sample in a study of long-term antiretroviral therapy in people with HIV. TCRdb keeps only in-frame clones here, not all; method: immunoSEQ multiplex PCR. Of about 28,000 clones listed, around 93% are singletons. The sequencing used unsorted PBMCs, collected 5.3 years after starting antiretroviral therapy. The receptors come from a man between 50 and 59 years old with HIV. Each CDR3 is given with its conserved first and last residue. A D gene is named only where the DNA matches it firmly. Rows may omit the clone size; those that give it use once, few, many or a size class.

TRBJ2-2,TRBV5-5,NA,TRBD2,TGTGCCAGCAGCTTGCAGGCTAGCGGGGGGGCGTTCACCGGGGAGCTGTTTTTT,CASSLQASGGAFTGELFF
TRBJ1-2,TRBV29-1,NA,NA,TGCAGCGTGGACGCAGGGGCTCGCTATGGCTACACCTTC,CSVDAGARYGYTF
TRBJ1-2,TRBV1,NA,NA,TGCACCAGCAGCCAAAGGGGTTCCCCTGGCTACACCTTC,CTSSQRGSPGYTF
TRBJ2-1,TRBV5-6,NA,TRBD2,TGTGCCAGCACCCCGACTAGCGGGGGGATTTCCCCCTACAATGAGCAGTTCTTC,CASTPTSGGISPYNEQFF
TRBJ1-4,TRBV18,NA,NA,TGTGCCAGCTCACCATCGAGGGGATGGGGCGGCGAAAAACTGTTTTTT,CASSPSRGWGGEKLFF
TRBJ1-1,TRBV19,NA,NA,TGTGCCAGTAGTATCGGGACAAAGAACACTGAAGCTTTCTTT,CASSIGTKNTEAFF
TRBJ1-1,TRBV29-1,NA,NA,TGCAGCGTTGAGGGGGGGACGGTCACTGAAGCTTTCTTT,CSVEGGTVTEAFF
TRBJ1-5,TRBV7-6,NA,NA,TGTGCCAGCAGCTTAGCTGGGGCCGGCCAGCCCCAGCATTTT,CASSLAGAGQPQHF
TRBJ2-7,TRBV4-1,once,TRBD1,TGCGCCAGCAGCCAAGGACAGGGGGTGGTGTACGAGCAGTACTTC,CASSQGQGVVYEQYF
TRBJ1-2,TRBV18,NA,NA,TGTGCCAGCTCACCAAAGTGGGACGGAGGCGATGGCTACACCTTC,CASSPKWDGGDGYTF
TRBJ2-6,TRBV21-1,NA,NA,TGTGCCAGCAGCAAGTACTACCCTAAATTTGACAGGGCCCCGCCAACTGGGGCCAACGTCCTGACTTTC,CASSKYYPKFDRAPPTGANVLTF
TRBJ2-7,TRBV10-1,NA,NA,TGCGCCAGCAGTAGAGGGACCAGCGAGCAGTACTTC,CASSRGTSEQYF
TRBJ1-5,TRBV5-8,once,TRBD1,TGTGCCAGCAGCGGACGGGACAGGACCCCTTATAGCAATCAGCCCCAGCATTTT,CASSGRDRTPYSNQPQHF
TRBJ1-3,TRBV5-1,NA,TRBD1,TGCGCCAGCAGCCAGGGGGTGGCTGGAAACACCATATATTTT,CASSQGVAGNTIYF
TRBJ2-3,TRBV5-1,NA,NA,TGCGCCAGCAGCTTAGGAGAGGGAACCCGAGCAGATACGCAGTATTTT,CASSLGEGTRADTQYF
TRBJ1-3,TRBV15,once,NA,TGTGCCACCAGCCGTCAAACCACGGCCGCCGGAAACACCATATATTTT,CATSRQTTAAGNTIYF
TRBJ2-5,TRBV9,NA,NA,TGTGCCAGCAGCGTAGCGGTGACTCAAGAGACCCAGTACTTC,CASSVAVTQETQYF
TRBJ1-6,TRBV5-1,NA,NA,TGCGCCAGCAGCTTGACAGAGAGCTCCTATAATTCACCCCTCCACTTT,CASSLTESSYNSPLHF
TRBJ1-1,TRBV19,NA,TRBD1,TGTGCCAGTAGTGTCTCAGGGGGATACACTGAAGCTTTCTTT,CASSVSGGYTEAFF
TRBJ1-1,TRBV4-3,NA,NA,TGCGCCAGCAGCTCGGTTAGAGGTAGTGAAGCTTTCTTT,CASSSVRGSEAFF
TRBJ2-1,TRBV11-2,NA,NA,TGTGCCAGCAGCTTAGATCGGGATCAGGGGGGGCAGTTCTTC,CASSLDRDQGGQFF
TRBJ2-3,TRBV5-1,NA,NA,TGCGCCAGCAGCTTGGGCGATAGGGACACAGATACGCAGTATTTT,CASSLGDRDTDTQYF
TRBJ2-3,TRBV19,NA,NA,TGTGCCAGTGCGTGGGCAGATACGCAGTATTTT,CASAWADTQYF
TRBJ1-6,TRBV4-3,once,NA,TGCGCCAGCAGCCAAGACGGTAGCTCGTATAATTCACCCCTCCACTTT,CASSQDGSSYNSPLHF
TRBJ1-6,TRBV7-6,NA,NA,TGTGCCAGCAGCTTAGCTCCGATCTATAATTCACCCCTCCACTTT,CASSLAPIYNSPLHF
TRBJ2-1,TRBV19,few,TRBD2,TGTGCCAGTACTAATCGACTAGCGGGGGCCAGGAATGAGCAGTTCTTC,CASTNRLAGARNEQFF
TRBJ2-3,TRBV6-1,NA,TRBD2,TGTGCCAGCAGTGGGACTAGCGGGATCAGCACAGATACGCAGTATTTT,CASSGTSGISTDTQYF
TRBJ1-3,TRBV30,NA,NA,TGTGCCTGGACGGTTGGATTTGGAAACACCATATATTTT,CAWTVGFGNTIYF
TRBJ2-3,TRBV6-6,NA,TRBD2,TGTGCCAGCAGCCTCGAGATGGGGGGGGATACGCAGTATTTT,CASSLEMGGDTQYF
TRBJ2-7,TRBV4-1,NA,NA,TGCGCCAGCAGCCACAGGGCTACCAACCCTTACGAGCAGTACTTC,CASSHRATNPYEQYF
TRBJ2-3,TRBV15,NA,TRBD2,TGTGCCACCAGCAGAGAGGGGAGCGGGGGGGCCCGAGATACGCAGTATTTT,CATSREGSGGARDTQYF
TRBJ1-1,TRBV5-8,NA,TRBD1,TGTGCCAGCAGCTTGGGGGACAGGGTGAACACTGAAGCTTTCTTT,CASSLGDRVNTEAFF
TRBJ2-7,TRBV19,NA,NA,TGTGCCAGTAGTATCGAGGATACCTACGAGCAGTACTTC,CASSIEDTYEQYF
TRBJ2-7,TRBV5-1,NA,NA,TGCGCCAGCAGCTTGGGACACTTACAGAACAACGAGCAGTACTTC,CASSLGHLQNNEQYF
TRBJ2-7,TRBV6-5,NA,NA,TGTGCCAGCTCCACGGGACAACTAAGGGAGCAGTACTTC,CASSTGQLREQYF
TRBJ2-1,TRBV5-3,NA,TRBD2,TGTGCCAGAAGCCCGGGACTAGCGGGGGACTGCTACAATGAGCAGTTCTTC,CARSPGLAGDCYNEQFF
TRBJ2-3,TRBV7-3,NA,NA,TGTGCCAGCAGCCCTCGCGGCGGGGCCCTGGATACGCAGTATTTT,CASSPRGGALDTQYF